Listed below are T cell receptor beta chains from one sample, sequenced in a study of blood T cell repertoires in COVID-19. This table comes from immunoSEQ multiplex PCR, and its TCRdb copy is limited to in-frame clones, with some not included. This table holds roughly 290,000 clones, about 89% found once. The material sequenced was PBMCs or T cells enriched from blood (not recorded which). The receptors come from a woman in her thirties or forties who had recovered from COVID-19. Both conserved end residues are part of each CDR3.

>TRBV6-1|TRBJ1-6
CASSEVRGRDSPLHF
>TRBV19|TRBJ1-5
CASSISSSNQPQHF
>TRBV11-3|TRBJ2-1
CASSSTGTAYNEQFF
>TRBV14|TRBJ2-3
CASSPLAGGRADTQYF
>TRBV11-2|TRBJ2-7
CASRPSGGGYEQYF
>TRBV6-2/TRBV6-3|TRBJ1-2
CASSYEGVYGYTF
>TRBV5-1|TRBJ2-1
CASSLVPSGDYNEQFF
>TRBV9|TRBJ2-1
CASSAHSGFVGNEQFF
>TRBV6-5|TRBJ2-7
CASSPGHSYEQYF
>TRBV7-2|TRBJ2-1
CASSLGQNNEQFF
>TRBV11-2|TRBJ2-7
CASSLATGGAEQYF
>TRBV13|TRBJ1-6
CASSLLGGNSYNSPLHF
>TRBV11-2|TRBJ1-4
CASSLDGKKLFF
>TRBV3-1/TRBV3-2|TRBJ1-2
CASSQGTGSLGYGYTF
>TRBV19|TRBJ2-7
CASRRRQGAVWEQYF
>TRBV29-1|TRBJ1-2
CSVPARIVGYTF
>TRBV6-6|TRBJ1-1
CASSPGASFTEAFF
>TRBV3-1/TRBV3-2|TRBJ1-2
CASSQGTGGGYTF
>TRBV30|TRBJ2-5
CAWSSSSQETQYF
>TRBV6-6|TRBJ1-5
CASRVGDQPQHF
>TRBV7-3|TRBJ2-2
CASSPGGRGTGELFF
>TRBV9|TRBJ1-6
CASSGQGLNSPLHF
>TRBV5-1|TRBJ2-7
CASSLALGQAGEQYF
>TRBV3-1/TRBV3-2|TRBJ2-3
CASSQADRGARTQYF
>TRBV18|TRBJ2-2
CASSPPSGNSNTGELFF
>TRBV6-6|TRBJ1-3
CASSRQGPEYGNTIYF
>TRBV7-9|TRBJ2-7
CASSETLAYEQYF
>TRBV14|TRBJ2-1
CASSHGELTYNEQFF
>TRBV11-2|TRBJ2-2
CASSLERLAGGLSGELFF
>TRBV15|TRBJ2-5
CATSSGRDTETQYF
>TRBV30|TRBJ2-5
CAWSLGDRDKETQYF
>TRBV7-2|TRBJ1-2
CASSLAGANYGYTF
>TRBV6-1|TRBJ1-6
CASSDTGGRGSPLHF